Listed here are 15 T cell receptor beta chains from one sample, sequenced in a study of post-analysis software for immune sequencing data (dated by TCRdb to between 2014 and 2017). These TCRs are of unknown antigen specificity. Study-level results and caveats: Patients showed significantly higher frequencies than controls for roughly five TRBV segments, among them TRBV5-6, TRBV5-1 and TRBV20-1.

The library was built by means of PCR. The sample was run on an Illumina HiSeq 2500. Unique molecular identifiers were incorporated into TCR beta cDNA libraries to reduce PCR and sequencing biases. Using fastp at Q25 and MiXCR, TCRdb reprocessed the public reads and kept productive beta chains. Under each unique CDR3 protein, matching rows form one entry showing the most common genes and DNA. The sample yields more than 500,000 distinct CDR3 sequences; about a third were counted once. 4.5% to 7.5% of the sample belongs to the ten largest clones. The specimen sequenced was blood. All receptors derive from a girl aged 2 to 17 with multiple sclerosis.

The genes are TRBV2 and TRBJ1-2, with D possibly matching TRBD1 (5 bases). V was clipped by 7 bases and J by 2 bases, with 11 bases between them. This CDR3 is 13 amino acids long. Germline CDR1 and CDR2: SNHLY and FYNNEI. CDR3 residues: CASTKEGNYGYTF. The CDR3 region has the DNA TGTGCCAGCACGAAGGAGGGGAACTATGGCTACACCTTC.

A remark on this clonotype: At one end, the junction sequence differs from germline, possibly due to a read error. The CDR3 here is CASSQEAHLNTGAFF. The CDR3 DNA is TGCGCCAGCAGCCAGGAGGCGCATTTGAACACTGGAGCTTTCTTT. The rearrangement uses TRBV5-1 and TRBJ1-1; no definite D call. Germline V gives CDR1 SGHRS, CDR2 YFSETQ. The CDR3 runs to 15 residues.

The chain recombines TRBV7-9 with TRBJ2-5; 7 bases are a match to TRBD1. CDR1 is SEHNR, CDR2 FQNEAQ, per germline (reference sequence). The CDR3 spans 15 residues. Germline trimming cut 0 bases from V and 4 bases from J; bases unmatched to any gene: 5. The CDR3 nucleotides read TGTGCCAGCAGCTTAGCACACGCAGGGGGAGAGACCCAGTACTTC. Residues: CASSLAHAGGETQYF.

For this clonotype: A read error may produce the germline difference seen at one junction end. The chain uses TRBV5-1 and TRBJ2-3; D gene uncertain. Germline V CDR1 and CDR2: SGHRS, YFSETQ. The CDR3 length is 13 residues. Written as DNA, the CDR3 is TGTGCCAGCAGCTCGGAAGGCACAGATACGCAGTATTTT. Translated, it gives CASSSEGTDTQYF.

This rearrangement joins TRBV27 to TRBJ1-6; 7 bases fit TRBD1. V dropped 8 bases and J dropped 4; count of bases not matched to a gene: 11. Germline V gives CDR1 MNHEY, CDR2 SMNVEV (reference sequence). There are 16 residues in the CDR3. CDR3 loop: CASGDSFREYNSPLHF. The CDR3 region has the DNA TGTGCCAGCGGGGACAGCTTCCGAGAGTATAATTCACCCCTCCACTTT.

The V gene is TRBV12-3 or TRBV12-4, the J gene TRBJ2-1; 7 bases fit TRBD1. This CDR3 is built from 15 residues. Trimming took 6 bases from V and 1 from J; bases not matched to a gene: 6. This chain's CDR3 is CASRITGESYNEQFF. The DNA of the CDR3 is TGTGCCAGCAGGATAACAGGGGAATCCTACAATGAGCAGTTCTTC.

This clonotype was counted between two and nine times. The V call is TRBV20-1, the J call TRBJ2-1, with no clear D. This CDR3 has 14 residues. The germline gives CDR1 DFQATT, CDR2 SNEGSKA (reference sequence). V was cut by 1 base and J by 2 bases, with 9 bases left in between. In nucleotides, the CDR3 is TGCAGTGCTAGAGGACTCTCCACCTACAATGAGCAGTTCTTC. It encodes CSARGLSTYNEQFF.

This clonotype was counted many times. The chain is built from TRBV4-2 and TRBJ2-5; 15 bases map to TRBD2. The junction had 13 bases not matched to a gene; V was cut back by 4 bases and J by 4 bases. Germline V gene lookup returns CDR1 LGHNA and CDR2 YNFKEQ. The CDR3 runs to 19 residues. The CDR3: CASSPGLAGGRGLRETQYF. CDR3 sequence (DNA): TGTGCCAGCAGCCCGGGACTAGCGGGGGGCCGGGGGTTAAGAGAGACCCAGTACTTC.

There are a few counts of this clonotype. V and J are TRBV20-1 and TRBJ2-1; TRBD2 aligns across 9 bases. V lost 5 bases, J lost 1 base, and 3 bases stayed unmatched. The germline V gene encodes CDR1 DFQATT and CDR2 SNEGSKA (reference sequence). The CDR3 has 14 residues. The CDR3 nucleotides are TGCAGTGCTCCGAGCGGGGGGTCCTACAATGAGCAGTTCTTC. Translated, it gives CSAPSGGSYNEQFF.

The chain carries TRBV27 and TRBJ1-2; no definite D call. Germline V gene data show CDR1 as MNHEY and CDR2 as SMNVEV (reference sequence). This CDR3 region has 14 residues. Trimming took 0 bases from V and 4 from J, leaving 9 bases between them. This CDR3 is CASSLSEGAYGYTF. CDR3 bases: TGTGCCAGCAGTTTATCGGAGGGTGCCTATGGCTACACCTTC.

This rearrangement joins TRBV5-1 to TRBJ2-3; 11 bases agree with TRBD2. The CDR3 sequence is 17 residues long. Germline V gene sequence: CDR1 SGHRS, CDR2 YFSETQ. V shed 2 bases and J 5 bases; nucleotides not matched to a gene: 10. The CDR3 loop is CASSFRPTSGGKDTQYF. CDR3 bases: TGCGCCAGCAGCTTCCGTCCTACTAGCGGGGGAAAAGATACGCAGTATTTT.

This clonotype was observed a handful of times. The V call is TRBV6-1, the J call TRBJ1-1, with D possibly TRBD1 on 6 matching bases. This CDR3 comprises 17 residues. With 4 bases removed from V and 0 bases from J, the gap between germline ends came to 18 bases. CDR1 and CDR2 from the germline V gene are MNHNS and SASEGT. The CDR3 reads CASSVHQGIRMNTEAFF. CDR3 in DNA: TGTGCCAGCAGTGTCCATCAGGGGATTCGAATGAACACTGAAGCTTTCTTT.

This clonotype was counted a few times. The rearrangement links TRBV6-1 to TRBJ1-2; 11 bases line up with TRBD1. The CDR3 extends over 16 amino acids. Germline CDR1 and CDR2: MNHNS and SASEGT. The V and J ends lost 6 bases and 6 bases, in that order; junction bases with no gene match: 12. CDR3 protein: CASRPGTGGSWDGYTF. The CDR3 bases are TGTGCCAGCAGACCTGGGACAGGGGGGTCGTGGGATGGCTACACCTTC.

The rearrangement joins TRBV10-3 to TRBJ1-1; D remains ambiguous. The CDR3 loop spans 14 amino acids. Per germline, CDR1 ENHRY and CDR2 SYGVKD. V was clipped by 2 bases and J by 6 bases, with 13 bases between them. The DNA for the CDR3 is TGTGCCATCAGTGAGACCGTCCCCCTCGCTGAAGCTTTCTTT. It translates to CAISETVPLAEAFF.

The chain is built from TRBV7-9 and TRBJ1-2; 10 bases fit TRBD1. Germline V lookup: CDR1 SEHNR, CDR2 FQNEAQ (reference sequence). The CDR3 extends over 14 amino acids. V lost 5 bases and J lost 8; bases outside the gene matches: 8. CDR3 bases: TGTGCCAGCAGCCCCCCGGGACAGGGGAAAGGCTACACCTTC. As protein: CASSPPGQGKGYTF.